This TCR beta chain derives from a study of blood T cells in healthy people across ages. General study results and limits: Long-lived and aged donors differed, with more naive CD4+ cells and higher diversity in the long-lived.

PCR was performed a second time for about 6 to 11 cycles using a sample-barcoded 5' primer and a J-beta primer mix. Each CDR3 protein is one row after TCRdb ran MiXCR on the 5' RACE reads. The sample records 850,000 to 1,100,000 distinct CDR3 sequences, around two fifths being singletons. Concerning this clonotype itself: Its antigen is unidentified.

The CDR3 has 12 amino acids. Germline V gene data show CDR1 as SGHAT and CDR2 as FQNNGV. V usage is TRBV11-2 and J usage is TRBJ2-5; D uncertain. The better agreement between TRBJ2-7 and the DNA end casts doubt on the J call. The sequenced sample was blood. The receptor's source is a man aged 18 to 35 in good health. The CDR3 nucleotides read TGTGCCAGCACTCAATCGGAATACGAGCAGTACTTC. This translates into CASTQSEYEQYF.